Here is one T cell receptor beta chain with its context. The data derive from a study of naive and memory T cell subsets. Germline V gene data show CDR1 as SGHDT and CDR2 as YYEEEE. The trim removed 5 bases at V and 8 bases at J, leaving 13 bases unmatched. The CDR3 has 15 residues. An oligonucleotide containing a UMI was ligated to the 3' end of TCR cDNA. Cells were not sorted; total RNA input targeted roughly 1 to 1000 ng. Amplification of ligated cDNA took four PCR rounds with SP2 and nested alpha and beta constant primers. TCRdb recomputed calls from the 5' RACE reads with MiXCR, one row per CDR3 protein. In the table there are about 48,000 distinct CDR3 sequences, about 4.8% of which are singletons.

The chain couples TRBV5-6 to TRBJ1-1; 9 bases fit TRBD1. This receptor was obtained from a female donor in good health. In DNA form, the CDR3 reads TGTGCCAGCAGACATACGGGACAGGGAGGGAGCGAAGCTTTCTTT. This gives the protein CASRHTGQGGSEAFF.